These T cell receptor beta chains were read from a single sample in a study of blood T cell repertoires in COVID-19. Measured with immunoSEQ multiplex PCR; TCRdb has only the in-frame clones, and not every one. The sample carries roughly 500,000 clones, approximately 92% recorded once. What was sequenced was peripheral blood. These receptors all stem from a man younger than 30 with COVID-19, enrolled during active disease. CDR3s leave out the opening cysteine and the closing phenylalanine or tryptophan.

j_call	cdr3_length	v_call	cdr3_aa
TRBJ2-1	15	TRBV3-1/TRBV3-2	ASSQESAGVSYNEQF
TRBJ2-1	10	TRBV3-1/TRBV3-2	ASSLTGDEQF
TRBJ2-7	9	TRBV12-5	ASSFITEQY
TRBJ1-1	12	TRBV2	ASSRGGQNTEAF
TRBJ2-1	13	TRBV11-2	ASTLTSGANNEQF
TRBJ2-5	10	TRBV6-2/TRBV6-3	ASSLPGQGPY
TRBJ1-2	10	TRBV29-1	SVGVGVPPGT
TRBJ2-1	11	TRBV7-9	ASSPEDRFEQF
TRBJ2-3	13	TRBV7-6	ASSLLQGATDTQY
TRBJ1-2	12	TRBV5-1	ASSLGDRGGGYT
TRBJ2-2	10	TRBV7-8	ASSLVTGELF
TRBJ2-3	12	TRBV2	ASSDRGSTDTQY
TRBJ2-7	14	TRBV5-5	ASSLLVSGSSYEQY
TRBJ2-2	14	TRBV5-4	ASSQSGRRDTGELF
TRBJ2-2	16	TRBV6-6	ASSRDRYPRANTGELF
TRBJ2-5	11	TRBV6-5	ASSRTGIETQY
TRBJ1-1	11	TRBV5-4	ASSPATSGRAF
TRBJ2-3	14	TRBV27	ASSLYPGPSTDTQY
TRBJ1-1	13	TRBV5-5	ASSLTGGMNTEAF
TRBJ2-2	12	TRBV6-4	ASSEGFNTGELF
TRBJ1-6	12	TRBV27	ASSYRDLNSPLH
TRBJ1-2	13	TRBV5-6	ASRPLLAGGYGYT
TRBJ2-2	13	TRBV29-1	SVRTGGVNTGELF
TRBJ2-5	14	TRBV24-1	ATSDPGLAGGETQY
TRBJ2-3	12	TRBV15	ATSREREIDTQY
TRBJ1-5	14	TRBV10-3	AISAHEGQGGQPQH
TRBJ2-2	18	TRBV30	AWSSWTGSTSGRSTGELF